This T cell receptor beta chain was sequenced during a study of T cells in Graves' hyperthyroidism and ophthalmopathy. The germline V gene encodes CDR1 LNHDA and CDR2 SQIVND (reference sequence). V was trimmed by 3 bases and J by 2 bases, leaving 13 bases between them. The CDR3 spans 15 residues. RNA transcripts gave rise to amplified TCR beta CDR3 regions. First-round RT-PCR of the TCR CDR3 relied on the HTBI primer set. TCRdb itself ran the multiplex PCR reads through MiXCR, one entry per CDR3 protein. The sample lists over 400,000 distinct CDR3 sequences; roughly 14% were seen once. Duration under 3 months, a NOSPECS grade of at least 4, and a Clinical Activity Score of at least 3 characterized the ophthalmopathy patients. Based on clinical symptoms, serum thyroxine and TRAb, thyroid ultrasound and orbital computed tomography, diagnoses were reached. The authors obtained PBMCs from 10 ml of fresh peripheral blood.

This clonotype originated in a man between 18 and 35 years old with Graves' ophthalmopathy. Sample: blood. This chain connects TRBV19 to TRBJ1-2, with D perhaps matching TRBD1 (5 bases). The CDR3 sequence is CASSMIWTLNYGYTF. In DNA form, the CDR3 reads TGTGCCAGTAGTATGATTTGGACACTAAACTATGGCTACACCTTC.